The rows below give T cell receptor beta chains drawn from one sample of a study of regulatory T cells in long-lasting Graves disease. Each CDR3 protein gets one entry after TCRdb re-called the multiplex PCR reads with MiXCR. Of approximately 300,000 distinct CDR3 sequences in the sample, under 20% were seen once. This material consisted of peripheral blood mononuclear cells (PBMCs), taken at new diagnosis, from a patient treated with antithyroid drugs. The receptors shown here come from a female donor with Graves disease. CDR3s include the opening cysteine and the closing phenylalanine or tryptophan. Fields, in order: J gene, D gene, clone size, V gene, CDR3 DNA, CDR3 protein. The D gene is left open where the match is weak. Size is stated for part of the rows, as once, few or many counts, or as a class when the clone is expanded.

TRBJ2-3 | TRBD2 | many | TRBV10-1 | TGCGCCAGCAGGGAACTAGCGGGCAGCACAGATACGCAGTATTTT | CASRELAGSTDTQYF
TRBJ2-2 | - | many | TRBV28 | TGTGCCAGCAGTTTAGGGGGCGGGGACACCGGGGAGCTGTTTTTT | CASSLGGGDTGELFF
TRBJ1-1 | - | many | TRBV19 | TGTGCCAGTAGTATCACAGTGTCTGTCACTGAAGCTTTCTTT | CASSITVSVTEAFF
TRBJ2-7 | - | many | TRBV6-5 | TGTGCCAGCAGTTACGGTCGGGACGAGCAGTACTTC | CASSYGRDEQYF
TRBJ1-1 | TRBD1 | once | TRBV12-3/TRBV12-4 | TGTGCCAGCAGTCACCGGACAGGGGGCCCGAACACTGAAGCTTTCTTT | CASSHRTGGPNTEAFF
TRBJ1-4 | - | many | TRBV19 | TGTGCCAGTCGGGGGAGAGAACGACTTGAAAAACTGTTTTTT | CASRGRERLEKLFF
TRBJ2-3 | - | many | TRBV9 | TGTGCCAGCAGCGCATACAGGGAGATGCGCACAGATACGCAGTATTTT | CASSAYREMRTDTQYF
TRBJ2-2 | - | many | TRBV15 | TGTGCCACCAGCAGAGATCTGTCGCGGCGGAGCACCGGGGAGCTGTTTTTT | CATSRDLSRRSTGELFF
TRBJ2-7 | - | - | TRBV6-1 | TGTGCCAGCACTCACGGAGCGGACGCCTACGAGCAGTACTTC | CASTHGADAYEQYF
TRBJ1-4 | - | many | TRBV6-5 | TGTGCCAGCAGTTCCATGGACATTGCAACTAATGAAAAACTGTTTTTT | CASSSMDIATNEKLFF
TRBJ1-2 | - | many | TRBV10-3 | TGTGCCATCACCAACGGCATGGGGAGTAACTATGGCTACACCTTC | CAITNGMGSNYGYTF
TRBJ2-3 | TRBD2 | - | TRBV6-5 | TGTGCCAGCAGTTACTCGAACCTAGCGGGCGCAGATACGCAGTATTTT | CASSYSNLAGADTQYF
TRBJ2-3 | TRBD2 | few | TRBV20-1 | TGCAGTGCTAGATCATGGGTACTAGCGGGAGGGCGCACAGATACGCAGTATTTT | CSARSWVLAGGRTDTQYF
TRBJ2-1 | TRBD2 | many | TRBV28 | TGTGCCAGCAGTTTAAAGCGGGAGAGTTGGAATGAGCAGTTCTTC | CASSLKRESWNEQFF
TRBJ2-3 | - | many | TRBV14 | TGTGCCAGCAGCCAAGACAGGGGTGGCACAGATACGCAGTATTTT | CASSQDRGGTDTQYF
TRBJ2-1 | TRBD2 | many | TRBV2 | TGTGCCAGCAGTGAAGCTAAAGGACTAGTTCCTCCCAGCTCCTACAATGAGCAGTTCTTC | CASSEAKGLVPPSSYNEQFF
TRBJ2-5 | - | many | TRBV5-1 | TGTGCCAGCAGCCTTGGGTTGGAGACCCAGTACTTC | CASSLGLETQYF
TRBJ2-5 | - | - | TRBV25-1 | TGTGCCAGCAGTGGTAAGGGGGAGACCCAGTACTTC | CASSGKGETQYF
TRBJ2-1 | - | many | TRBV24-1 | TGTGCCACCAGTGGAGGGAGCTCCTACAATGAGCAGTTCTTC | CATSGGSSYNEQFF
TRBJ1-2 | TRBD1 | many | TRBV6-1 | TGTGCGGGGGGACAGGGGCTCTATGGCTACACCTTC | CAGGQGLYGYTF
TRBJ2-3 | TRBD2 | many | TRBV3-1 | TGTGCCAGCAGCCAAGGGGGGACTACAGGAGATACGCAGTATTTT | CASSQGGTTGDTQYF
TRBJ1-1 | - | many | TRBV10-3 | TGTGCCATCAGGGGTTCGCCAATGAACACTGAAGCTTTCTTT | CAIRGSPMNTEAFF
TRBJ1-2 | - | few | TRBV20-1 | TGCAGTGCTAAAGGGGACTCGAACTATGGCTACACCTTC | CSAKGDSNYGYTF